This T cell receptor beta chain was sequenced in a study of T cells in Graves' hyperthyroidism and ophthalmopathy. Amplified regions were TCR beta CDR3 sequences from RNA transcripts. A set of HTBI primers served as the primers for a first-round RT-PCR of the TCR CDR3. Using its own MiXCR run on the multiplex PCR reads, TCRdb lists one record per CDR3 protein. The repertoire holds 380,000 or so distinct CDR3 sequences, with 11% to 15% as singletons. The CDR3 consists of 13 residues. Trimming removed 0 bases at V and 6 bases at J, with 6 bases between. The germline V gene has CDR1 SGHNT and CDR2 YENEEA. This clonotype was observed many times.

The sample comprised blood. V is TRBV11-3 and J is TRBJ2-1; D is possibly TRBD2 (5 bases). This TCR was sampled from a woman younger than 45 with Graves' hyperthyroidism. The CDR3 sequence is CASSLESGNEQFF. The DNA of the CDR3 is TGTGCCAGCAGCTTAGAAAGCGGCAATGAGCAGTTCTTC.